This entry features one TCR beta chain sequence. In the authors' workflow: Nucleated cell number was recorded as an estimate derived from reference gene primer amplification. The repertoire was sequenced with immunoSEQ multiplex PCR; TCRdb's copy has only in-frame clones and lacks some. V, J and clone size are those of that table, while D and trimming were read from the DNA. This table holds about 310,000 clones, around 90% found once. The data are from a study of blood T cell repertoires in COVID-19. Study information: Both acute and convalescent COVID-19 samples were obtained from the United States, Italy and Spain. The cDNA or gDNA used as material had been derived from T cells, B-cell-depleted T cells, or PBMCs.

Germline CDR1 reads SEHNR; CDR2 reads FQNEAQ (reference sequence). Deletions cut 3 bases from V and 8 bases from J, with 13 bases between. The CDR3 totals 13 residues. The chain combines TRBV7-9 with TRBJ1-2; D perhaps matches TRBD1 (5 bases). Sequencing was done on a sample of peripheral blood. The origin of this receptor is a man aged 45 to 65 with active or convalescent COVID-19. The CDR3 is CASSFSRVSGYTF. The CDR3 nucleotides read TGTGCCAGCAGCTTTTCCAGGGTATCGGGCTACACCTTC.